Below, 15 T cell receptor beta chains from the same sample are listed, as sequenced in a study of T cell repertoires in cytomegalovirus infection. TCRdb itself ran the reads through MiXCR, one entry per CDR3 protein. The sample lists fewer than 550,000 distinct CDR3 sequences, 16% seen once, with 20% to 30% in the top ten. What was sequenced was CD8+ T cells from PBMCs. The receptors here all came from a human donor in good health (CMV status not recorded). Some clones in this sample may be carry-over from other donors' samples.

In this sample, this clonotype turned up many times. The chain combines TRBV7-8 with TRBJ2-5, with D possibly TRBD1 on 6 matching bases. This CDR3 spans 16 amino acids. V lost 0 bases and J 7 bases, leaving 18 bases between the germline ends. The germline V gene has CDR1 SGHVS and CDR2 FQNEAQ. CDR3 in amino acids: CASSLAGQVLKGTQYF. CDR3 DNA sequence: TGTGCCAGCAGCTTAGCGGGACAAGTCCTAAAGGGGACCCAGTACTTC.

The chain has TRBV28 and TRBJ2-7; the match to TRBD2 covers 9 bases. The germline V gene encodes CDR1 MDHEN and CDR2 SYDVKM. The CDR3 length is 12 residues. Losses at the gene ends were 2 bases for V and 10 bases for J; bases not matched to a gene: 3. The DNA for the CDR3 is TGTGCCAGCAGTTTAACTAGCGGGTTTCAGTACTTC. This sequence encodes CASSLTSGFQYF.

This clonotype has a handful of counts. This chain links TRBV19 with TRBJ2-3; tentatively, D is TRBD2 (5 bases). V dropped 4 bases and J dropped 4 bases, with 12 bases sitting between them. Germline V gene lookup returns CDR1 LNHDA and CDR2 SQIVND (reference sequence). The CDR3 extends over 14 amino acids. CDR3 bases: TGTGCCAGTAGTAATGTCCTAGCCCCAGATACGCAGTATTTT. It encodes CASSNVLAPDTQYF.

This clonotype was observed at least ten times. This chain connects TRBV4-1 to TRBJ2-7, with a weak D call TRBD2 (6 bases). Germline assignment: CDR1 MGHRA and CDR2 YSYEKL. The CDR3 sequence is 15 residues long. Trimming cost V 7 bases and J 2 bases, with 18 bases left between them. The CDR3 nucleotides are TGCGCCAGCACCCCAGGGCCGGAGGGGACCTACGAGCAGTACTTC. Its protein product is CASTPGPEGTYEQYF.

The V call is TRBV10-3, the J call TRBJ2-1; D is possibly TRBD2 (6 bases). V was pared by 6 bases and J by 8 bases, with 11 bases between. The V gene's germline CDR1 is ENHRY and CDR2 SYGVKD. The CDR3 sequence is 12 residues long. CDR3 bases: TGTGCCATCAGCTCGGGGGTCCATGAGCAGTTCTTC. Residues: CAISSGVHEQFF.

This clonotype was found a few times. This sequence joins TRBV7-9 and TRBJ2-3; tentative D call: TRBD2 (6 bases). Deletions cut 4 bases from V and 10 bases from J, with 18 bases between. The CDR3 is made up of 14 amino acids. Germline V gene data show CDR1 as SEHNR and CDR2 as FQNEAQ (reference sequence). This chain's CDR3 is CASSWSAEWGAQYF. The CDR3 nucleotides read TGTGCCAGCAGCTGGTCAGCGGAGTGGGGGGCGCAGTATTTT.

This chain links TRBV10-3 with TRBJ2-1; D not resolved. Germline assignment: CDR1 ENHRY and CDR2 SYGVKD. The length of the CDR3 is 12 residues. The V end was cut by 1 base, the J end by 8 bases, with 6 bases between. The CDR3 coding sequence is TGTGCCATCAGTGAGTGGGTGGATGAGCAGTTCTTC. This gives the protein CAISEWVDEQFF.

This clonotype has a count of ten or more. The rearrangement uses TRBV7-3 and TRBJ2-7; D is unresolved. The CDR3 has 13 amino acids. With 4 bases removed from V and 3 bases from J, the gap between germline ends came to 10 bases. Germline V gene lookup returns CDR1 SGHTA and CDR2 FQGTGA. As DNA, the CDR3 is TGTGCCAGCAGCTCGTACAAGGGCTACGAGCAGTACTTC. Translation gives CASSSYKGYEQYF.

This clonotype has at least ten counts. The J gene is TRBJ1-1, the V gene TRBV28, with 10 bases that match TRBD1. This CDR3 region has 16 residues. CDR1 is MDHEN, CDR2 SYDVKM, per germline. V dropped 5 bases and J dropped 5; count of bases not matched to a gene: 11. CDR3 protein: CASSLSYRDRGTEAFF. In nucleotides, the CDR3 is TGTGCCAGCAGTCTCTCCTACCGGGACAGGGGAACTGAAGCTTTCTTT.

The sample holds many counts of this clonotype. The chain carries TRBV11-2 and TRBJ2-3; TRBD2 agrees at 8 bases. The length of the CDR3 is 16 residues. V trimming: 7 bases; J trimming: 4 bases; junction bases outside the gene matches: 13. CDR1 and CDR2 (germline): SGHAT, FQNNGV. In nucleotides, the CDR3 is TGTGCCAGCACCCCTGCGGTAGCGGGGCTCTCAGATACGCAGTATTTT. The encoded protein is CASTPAVAGLSDTQYF.

This clonotype was found many times. This chain links TRBV6-5 with TRBJ2-7; TRBD2 aligns across 11 bases. Germline V gene data show CDR1 as MNHEY and CDR2 as SVGAGI. CDR3 length: 14 residues. J lost 2 bases, V lost 6 bases, and 3 bases had no gene match. CDR3 amino acids: CASSLTSGAYEQYF. DNA of the CDR3: TGTGCCAGCAGCTTGACTAGCGGGGCCTACGAGCAGTACTTC.

The chain recombines TRBV19 with TRBJ2-1, with a weak D call TRBD2 (5 bases). The germline V and J ends were trimmed by 4 bases and 0 bases, with 10 bases remaining between them. Per germline, CDR1 LNHDA and CDR2 SQIVND (reference sequence). The CDR3 sequence is 15 residues long. The CDR3 protein is CASSTLRVSYNEQFF. CDR3 bases: TGTGCCAGTAGTACCCTGCGGGTCTCCTACAATGAGCAGTTCTTC.

This clonotype was seen a handful of times. J is TRBJ2-5 and V is TRBV24-1; D is perhaps TRBD2 (7 bases). The CDR3 extends over 13 amino acids. Germline V gene sequence: CDR1 KGHDR, CDR2 SFDVKD. V lost 2 bases, J lost 11 bases, and 14 bases lay in between. DNA of the CDR3: TGTGCCACCAGTGATTCGCTGCGGGGGCCGCAGTACTTC. As protein: CATSDSLRGPQYF.

This clonotype has a handful of counts. The rearrangement joins TRBV5-1 to TRBJ2-3; D remains ambiguous. The CDR3 is 15 residues long. The V gene's germline CDR1 is SGHRS and CDR2 YFSETQ. V was cut by 2 bases and J by 0 bases, with 10 bases left in between. The CDR3 is CASSFGGSSTDTQYF. CDR3 DNA sequence: TGCGCCAGCAGCTTTGGTGGATCTAGCACAGATACGCAGTATTTT.

In this sample, this clonotype is medium-sized. The chain recombines TRBV12-3 or TRBV12-4 with TRBJ1-2; no clear D. This CDR3 has 14 residues. V lost 5 bases to trimming and J lost 4 bases, with 14 bases between them. CDR3 sequence reads: CASSMGPTGYGYTF. The CDR3 DNA follows: TGTGCCAGCAGTATGGGCCCTACTGGCTATGGCTACACCTTC.